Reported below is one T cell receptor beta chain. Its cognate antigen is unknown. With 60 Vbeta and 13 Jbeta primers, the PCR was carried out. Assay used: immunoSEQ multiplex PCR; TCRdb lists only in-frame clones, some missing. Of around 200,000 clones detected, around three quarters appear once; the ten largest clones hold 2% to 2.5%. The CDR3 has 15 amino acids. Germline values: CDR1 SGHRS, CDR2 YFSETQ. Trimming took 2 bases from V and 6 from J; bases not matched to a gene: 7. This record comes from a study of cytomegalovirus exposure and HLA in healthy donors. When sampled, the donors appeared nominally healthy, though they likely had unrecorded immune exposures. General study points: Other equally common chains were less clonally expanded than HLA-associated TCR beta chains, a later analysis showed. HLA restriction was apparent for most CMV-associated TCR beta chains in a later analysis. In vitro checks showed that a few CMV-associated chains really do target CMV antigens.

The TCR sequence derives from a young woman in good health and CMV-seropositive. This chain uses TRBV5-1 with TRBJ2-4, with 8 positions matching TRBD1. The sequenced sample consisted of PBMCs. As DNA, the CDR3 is TGCGCCAGCAGCTTCCTTAATGACAGGGGAAACATTCAGTACTTC. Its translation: CASSFLNDRGNIQYF. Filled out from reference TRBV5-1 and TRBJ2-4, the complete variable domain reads KAGVTQTPRYLIKTRGQQVTLSCSPISGHRSVSWYQQTPGQGLQFLFEYFSETQRNKGNFPGRFSGRQFSNSRSEMNVSTLELGDSALYLCASSFLNDRGNIQYFGAGTRLSVL.